The 31 T cell receptor beta chains given below trace back to one sample, sequenced in a study of CD8+CD57+ T cells in acquired aplastic anemia. Investigators profiled TCR beta VDJ and CDR3 from genomic DNA template. MiXCR was run by TCRdb on the reads, yielding one entry per CDR3 protein. The sample yields 190,000 or so distinct CDR3 sequences, 61% seen once. Specimen: sorted CD4+, CD8+, or CD8+CD57+ T cells (not recorded which) from PBMCs. These receptors were taken from a human donor in good health.

This clonotype appeared many times. The J gene is TRBJ2-7, the V gene TRBV19; 9 bases agree with TRBD1. CDR1 is LNHDA, CDR2 SQIVND, per germline (reference sequence). After removal of 4 bases from V and 3 bases from J, the junction contained 16 bases not matched to a gene. The CDR3 length is 18 residues. CDR3 sequence reads: CASSTRDRVRPQVYEQYF. The DNA for the CDR3 is TGTGCCAGTAGTACCCGGGACAGGGTCCGACCGCAGGTCTACGAGCAGTACTTC.

The chain combines TRBV20-1 with TRBJ2-7; TRBD1 might be the D (5 bases). There are 13 residues in the CDR3. Germline V gives CDR1 DFQATT, CDR2 SNEGSKA (reference sequence). The V and J ends lost 0 bases and 4 bases respectively, with 10 bases between them. CDR3 amino acids: CSARDRVRYEQYF. In nucleotides, the CDR3 is TGCAGTGCTAGAGACAGGGTCCGGTACGAGCAGTACTTC.

This clonotype was counted many times. The chain combines TRBV28 with TRBJ2-7, with TRBD2 identical over 9 bases. CDR1 is MDHEN, CDR2 SYDVKM, per germline. This CDR3 spans 16 amino acids. V trimming: 5 bases; J trimming: 0 bases; junction bases outside the gene matches: 8. DNA of the CDR3: TGTGCCAGCAGTCCACTCGGCGGGAGGGTCTCCTACGAGCAGTACTTC. This encodes CASSPLGGRVSYEQYF.

V gene TRBV15 combines with J gene TRBJ2-1, with D possibly being TRBD2 (5 bases). The germline V and J ends were trimmed by 3 bases and 8 bases, with 11 bases remaining between them. This CDR3 spans 13 amino acids. Germline V gene data show CDR1 as LNHNV and CDR2 as YYDKDF (reference sequence). This CDR3 is CATSSHEGYEQFF. CDR3 sequence (DNA): TGTGCCACCAGCAGTCATGAGGGCTATGAGCAGTTCTTC.

A few counts support this clonotype. The rearrangement uses TRBV25-1 and TRBJ1-4; D ambiguous. The CDR3 sequence is 14 residues long. Germline assignment: CDR1 MGHDK and CDR2 SYGVNS. Trimming removed 6 bases from V and 7 bases from J, with 15 bases in between. The CDR3 reads CASSPGVGGEKLFF. The CDR3 coding sequence is TGTGCCAGCAGCCCTGGGGTAGGAGGTGAAAAACTGTTTTTT. The variable domain in full, completed from reference TRBV25-1 and TRBJ1-4, reads EADIYQTPRYLVIGTGKKITLECSQTMGHDKMYWYQQDPGMELHLIHYSYGVNSTEKGDLSSESTVSRIRTEHFPLTLESARPSHTSQYLCASSPGVGGEKLFFGSGTQLSVL.

The chain recombines TRBV24-1 with TRBJ1-2; unclear D gene. Trimming shortened V by 9 bases and J by 8 bases, and 21 bases separated the two germline ends. This CDR3 spans 14 amino acids. Germline loops: CDR1 KGHDR, CDR2 SFDVKD. This CDR3 is CATAGRWPPEGYTF. DNA of the CDR3: TGTGCCACCGCAGGTAGGTGGCCTCCCGAAGGCTACACCTTC.

The genes are TRBV7-9 and TRBJ1-3; TRBD1 matches at 9 bases. Germline values: CDR1 SEHNR, CDR2 FQNEAQ (reference sequence). The CDR3 spans 16 residues. With V trimmed by 5 bases and J by 0 bases, 5 bases remained unmatched. CDR3 sequence: CASSPGQGSSGNTIYF. CDR3 bases: TGTGCCAGCAGCCCCGGACAGGGGAGCTCTGGAAACACCATATATTTT.

The chain uses TRBV7-9 and TRBJ2-7; 10 bases line up with TRBD1. Germline-derived CDR1 and CDR2 are SEHNR and FQNEAQ (reference sequence). CDR3 length: 15 amino acids. With 8 bases clipped from V and 5 bases from J, the junction kept 12 bases outside the gene matches. The CDR3 spells CASSPDRGQRHEQYF. The CDR3 coding sequence is TGTGCCAGCTCACCAGACAGGGGGCAAAGGCACGAGCAGTACTTC.

Only one count was recorded for this clonotype. This sequence joins TRBV20-1 and TRBJ2-7; 10 positions agree with TRBD1. Germline values: CDR1 DFQATT, CDR2 SNEGSKA (reference sequence). The CDR3 has 15 residues. The V and J ends lost 6 bases and 2 bases, in that order; junction bases with no gene match: 10. The CDR3 DNA sequence: TGCAGTGCCCCTGGGGGGGGGACAGGGGCCTACGAGCAGTACTTC. This encodes CSAPGGGTGAYEQYF.

As regards this clonotype: One end of the junction varies from germline; a read error may be responsible. The J gene is TRBJ2-1, the V gene TRBV7-7; D is ambiguous. CDR3 length: 15 amino acids. Per the germline V gene, CDR1 is SSHAT and CDR2 is FNYEAQ (reference sequence). CDR3 protein: CASSFRLSSRNEQFF. The CDR3 DNA follows: TGTGCTAGCAGCTTTCGGTTGAGTAGTCGAAATGAGCAGTTCTTC.

The chain combines TRBV4-1 with TRBJ2-5; 11 nucleotides align to TRBD2. The V and J ends lost 4 bases and 3 bases, in that order; junction bases with no gene match: 4. Germline lookup yields CDR1 MGHRA and CDR2 YSYEKL. The CDR3 totals 15 residues. The chain's CDR3 is CASSPLAGVEETQYF. CDR3 DNA: TGCGCCAGCAGCCCACTAGCGGGAGTTGAAGAGACCCAGTACTTC.

The chain joins TRBV25-1 to TRBJ2-7; 7 nucleotides agree with TRBD2. Germline V gene data show CDR1 as MGHDK and CDR2 as SYGVNS. This CDR3 contains 18 residues. Losses at the gene ends were 0 bases for V and 3 bases for J; bases not matched to a gene: 14. As DNA, the CDR3 is TGTGCCAGCAGTGAATACAGGGTGCGGGGGTCGGCGAACTACGAGCAGTACTTC. This gives the protein CASSEYRVRGSANYEQYF.

The chain combines TRBV12-3 or TRBV12-4 with TRBJ2-3; D is perhaps TRBD2 (5 bases). The V and J ends lost 5 bases and 0 bases respectively, with 15 bases between them. This CDR3 region has 16 residues. The DNA for the CDR3 is TGTGCCAGCAGTCTCCCGTCGGGATTTAGCACAGATACGCAGTATTTT. Amino acids: CASSLPSGFSTDTQYF.

The count of this clonotype is one. The V gene is TRBV10-3, the J gene TRBJ2-7, with TRBD1 matching 7 bases. CDR1 is ENHRY and CDR2 is SYGVKD in the germline V gene. V lost 0 bases and J lost 6; bases outside the gene matches: 8. This CDR3 region has 15 residues. The CDR3 protein is CAISESTAGGSEQYF. In nucleotides, the CDR3 is TGTGCCATCAGTGAGTCGACGGCAGGGGGAAGCGAGCAGTACTTC.

This chain connects TRBV7-9 to TRBJ2-7, with 9 bases fitting TRBD2. Germline V lookup: CDR1 SEHNR, CDR2 FQNEAQ (reference sequence). Trimming cost V 5 bases and J 9 bases; bases outside gene matches: 5. This CDR3 spans 12 amino acids. CDR3 DNA: TGTGCCAGCAGCACCAGAGCGGGGGGGCAGTACTTC. This encodes CASSTRAGGQYF.

This rearrangement joins TRBV20-1 to TRBJ2-1, with a weak D call TRBD2 (6 bases). Germline V gene lookup returns CDR1 DFQATT and CDR2 SNEGSKA (reference sequence). This CDR3 has 12 residues. Trimming removed 7 bases at V and 3 bases at J, with 10 bases between. CDR3 loop: CSVGRDYNEQFF. Written as DNA, the CDR3 is TGCAGTGTGGGGCGGGACTACAATGAGCAGTTCTTC.

This clonotype has only a few counts. The rearrangement links TRBV7-9 to TRBJ2-7; D possibly matches TRBD1 or TRBD2 (5 bases each). Germline assignment: CDR1 SEHNR and CDR2 FQNEAQ (reference sequence). This CDR3 has 14 amino acids. Trimming cost V 4 bases and J 3 bases, with 13 bases left between them. Written as DNA, the CDR3 is TGTGCCAGCAGCTCCTCCGGGACGGGCTACGAGCAGTACTTC. It yields the protein CASSSSGTGYEQYF. Full variable domain (missing parts from reference TRBV7-9 and TRBJ2-7): DTGVSQNPRHKITKRGQNVTFRCDPISEHNRLYWYRQTLGQGPEFLTYFQNEAQLEKSRLLSDRFSAERPKGSFSTLEIQRTEQGDSAMYLCASSSSGTGYEQYFGPGTRLTVT.

J is TRBJ2-7 and V is TRBV5-1; the D is unclear. Germline CDR1 is SGHRS and CDR2 is YFSETQ. The CDR3 spans 13 residues. With 0 bases removed from V and 2 bases from J, the gap between germline ends came to 6 bases. The CDR3: CASSLDTPYEQYF. CDR3 sequence (DNA): TGCGCCAGCAGCTTGGACACCCCCTACGAGCAGTACTTC.

This clonotype was observed at least ten times. Its ends do not fully match the called genes, so a read error is possible. The chain links TRBV20-1 to TRBJ2-7; TRBD2 matches 13 bases. The length of the CDR3 is 14 residues. Germline assignment: CDR1 DFQATT and CDR2 SNEGSKA (reference sequence). CDR3 bases: TGCAGTGCCAGAGGACTAGCGGGAGACTACGAGCAGTACTTC. This codes for CSARGLAGDYEQYF.

This chain joins TRBV7-3 and TRBJ2-1; 9 nucleotides agree with TRBD2. Per the germline V gene, CDR1 is SGHTA and CDR2 is FQGTGA. This CDR3 contains 17 residues. V was pared by 2 bases and J by 0 bases, with 5 bases of the junction left unmatched. CDR3 sequence reads: CASSLLAGIDSYNEQFF. CDR3 DNA: TGTGCCAGCAGCTTACTAGCGGGAATCGACTCCTACAATGAGCAGTTCTTC.

The chain joins TRBV25-1 to TRBJ2-7; a possible D gene is TRBD1 (5 bases). The V end lost 3 bases, the J end lost 1 base, and 16 bases lay between the germline ends. The CDR3 consists of 16 residues. The V gene's germline CDR1 is MGHDK and CDR2 SYGVNS. For the CDR3, the DNA is TGTGCCAGCAGTGACTCCCTAGGGCCAGGGTCCTACGAGCAGTACTTC. Encoded protein: CASSDSLGPGSYEQYF.

This clonotype was counted at least ten times. The chain links TRBV24-1 to TRBJ1-5; D gene ambiguous. The CDR3 covers 15 residues. CDR1 KGHDR and CDR2 SFDVKD come from the germline V gene. V lost 3 bases and J 3 bases, leaving 11 bases between the germline ends. The CDR3 here is CATSDKGSLNQPQHF. The CDR3 DNA reads as TGTGCCACCAGTGATAAAGGATCCCTCAATCAGCCCCAGCATTTT.

The chain employs TRBV9 and TRBJ2-5; D might be TRBD2 (6 bases). The CDR3 extends over 17 amino acids. The ends were cut back, 0 bases at V and 5 bases at J, with 20 bases in the middle. The germline gives CDR1 SGDLS, CDR2 YYNGEE. The CDR3 DNA reads TGTGCCAGCAGCGTAGGCGGGGTACGAGACTCAGGGGAGACCCAGTACTTC. It encodes CASSVGGVRDSGETQYF.

This CDR3 is CSAKAGGLEQFF. The CDR3 DNA reads as TGCAGCGCTAAAGCGGGAGGTCTTGAGCAGTTCTTC. This chain connects TRBV29-1 to TRBJ2-1; 9 bases line up with TRBD2. V gave up 7 bases and J gave up 9 bases; unmatched junction bases: 7. Germline-derived CDR1 and CDR2 are SQVTM and ANQGSEA. The CDR3 is 12 amino acids.

This clonotype was observed a few times. The chain employs TRBV15 and TRBJ1-1; possible D gene TRBD1, 6 bases. The CDR3 is made up of 12 amino acids. V shed 8 bases and J shed 1 base, with 8 bases lying between them. Germline CDR1 LNHNV, CDR2 YYDKDF (reference sequence). The DNA for the CDR3 is TGTGCCACCGCACAGGGGAACACTGAAGCTTTCTTT. Amino acids: CATAQGNTEAFF.

Regarding this clonotype: One junction end disagrees with the germline gene, perhaps due to a read error. This chain joins TRBV7-8 and TRBJ2-7, with TRBD2 matching over 10 bases. CDR3 length equals 16 residues. Germline V gives CDR1 SGHVS, CDR2 FQNEAQ. CDR3 sequence: CASSSRLAGAYNERYF. The CDR3, as DNA: TGTGCCAGCAGCTCCCGGCTAGCGGGGGCCTACAATGAGCGGTACTTC.

The V call is TRBV12-3 or TRBV12-4, the J call TRBJ2-3; TRBD2 matches 14 bases. Unmatched junction bases numbered 17, after V lost 5 bases and J lost 4 bases. The CDR3 consists of 20 residues. This CDR3 reads CASSLSPGRRTSGRPDTQYF. The CDR3 DNA follows: TGTGCCAGCAGTCTATCCCCCGGACGTCGGACTAGCGGGAGGCCAGATACGCAGTATTTT.

Remarks on this clonotype: This could be a read error, since a much larger clone is one nucleotide away. The chain recombines TRBV6-6 with TRBJ1-6; tentatively, D is TRBD1 (6 bases). V dropped 8 bases and J dropped 4 bases, with 18 bases sitting between them. The CDR3 has 16 residues. CDR1 is MNHNY and CDR2 is SVGAGI in the germline V gene (reference sequence). CDR3 sequence (DNA): TGTGCCAGCGGCGATACAGGGAACTTTTATAATTCACCCCTCCACTTT. Its protein is CASGDTGNFYNSPLHF.

With regard to this clonotype: A read error is likely, as this CDR3 ends without the conserved phenylalanine or tryptophan. J is TRBJ2-7 and V is TRBV29-1, with no clear D. Germline V gene data show CDR1 as SQVTM and CDR2 as ANQGSEA. This CDR3 has 14 amino acids. The ends were cut back, 4 bases at V and 5 bases at J, with 18 bases in the middle. The CDR3 nucleotides are TGCAGCGTTGTCTTTGGCCGGATTTTAAACGAGCAGTACCTC. This codes for CSVVFGRILNEQYL.

This clonotype was seen a handful of times. CDR3 coding DNA: TGTGCCAGCAGCTTCGCGGAGGGGGCCGGGGAGCTGTTTTTT. This translates into CASSFAEGAGELFF. The rearrangement links TRBV7-8 to TRBJ2-2, with D perhaps matching TRBD1 or TRBD2 (6 bases each). Trimming removed 3 bases at V and 6 bases at J, with 11 bases between. The germline V gene encodes CDR1 SGHVS and CDR2 FQNEAQ. The CDR3 contains 14 residues.

There are many counts of this clonotype. The chain recombines TRBV12-3 or TRBV12-4 with TRBJ1-2, with a tentative D call TRBD1 (5 bases). The CDR3 is 12 residues long. V gave up 10 bases and J gave up 2 bases, with 11 bases separating them. CDR3 region: CATDGGNYGYTF. The CDR3 DNA is TGTGCCACCGACGGGGGGAACTATGGCTACACCTTC.